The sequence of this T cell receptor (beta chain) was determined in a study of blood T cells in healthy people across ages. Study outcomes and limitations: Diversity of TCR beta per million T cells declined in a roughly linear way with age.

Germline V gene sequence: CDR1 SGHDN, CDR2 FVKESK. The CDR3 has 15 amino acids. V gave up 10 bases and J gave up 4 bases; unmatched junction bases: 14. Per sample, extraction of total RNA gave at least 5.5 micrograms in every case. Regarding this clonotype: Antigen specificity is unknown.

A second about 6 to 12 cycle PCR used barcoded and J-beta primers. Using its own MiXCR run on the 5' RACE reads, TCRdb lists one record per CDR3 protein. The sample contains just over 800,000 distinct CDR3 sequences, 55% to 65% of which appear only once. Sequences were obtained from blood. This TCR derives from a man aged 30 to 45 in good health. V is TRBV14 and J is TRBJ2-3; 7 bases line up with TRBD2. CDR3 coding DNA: TGTGCCACCGCGTACCGCGGGGGTGGCGCAGATACGCAGTATTTT. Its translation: CATAYRGGGADTQYF.